One sample yielded the 10 T cell receptor beta chains listed below, sequenced in a study of regulatory T cells in long-lasting Graves disease. Arm-PCR of CDR3 regions and iRepertoire HTBI primers were used to build TCR beta libraries. TCRdb recomputed calls from the multiplex PCR reads with MiXCR, one row per CDR3 protein. The data contain approximately 690,000 distinct CDR3 sequences, around 30% of them singletons. Time point: persistent/refractory GD, antithyroid drugs over 5 years with positive TRAb. Making the TCR library involved RNA that had been extracted from PBMCs. Sample: peripheral blood mononuclear cells (PBMCs), taken when the disease was refractory, from a patient treated with antithyroid drugs. These receptors originate from a female donor with Graves disease.

This clonotype was seen at least ten times. The gene calls are TRBV6-1 and TRBJ1-2; D is possibly TRBD1 (5 bases). Germline assignment: CDR1 MNHNS and CDR2 SASEGT. CDR3 length: 14 amino acids. V was shortened by 4 bases and J by 4 bases, with 13 bases between the two germline ends. Written as DNA, the CDR3 is TGTGCCAGCAGTGTGGTGGGGCAGGGCTATGGCTACACCTTC. Translation: CASSVVGQGYGYTF.

This clonotype was recorded many times. The chain employs TRBV2 and TRBJ2-7, with D hard to call. Germline CDR1 reads SNHLY; CDR2 reads FYNNEI. V was trimmed by 7 bases and J by 2 bases, leaving 9 bases between them. The CDR3 has 12 amino acids. CDR3 sequence: CASTYTAYEQYF. The CDR3 region has the DNA TGTGCCAGCACCTACACCGCCTACGAGCAGTACTTC.

This clonotype was detected a few times. The chain couples TRBV19 to TRBJ2-2; TRBD2 might be the D (5 bases). CDR1 and CDR2 (germline): LNHDA, SQIVND (reference sequence). This CDR3 has 13 amino acids. Deletions cut 5 bases from V and 7 bases from J, with 11 bases between. The CDR3 nucleotides are TGTGCCAGTAGTCTACGGGATTACGGGGAGCTGTTTTTT. Protein product: CASSLRDYGELFF.

V gene TRBV19 combines with J gene TRBJ1-1; D unclear. V lost 1 base, J lost 4 bases, and 7 bases lay in between. The CDR3 is made up of 13 amino acids. Germline values: CDR1 LNHDA, CDR2 SQIVND (reference sequence). Written as DNA, the CDR3 is TGTGCCAGTAGTATAGCAGTGGCCACTGAAGCTTTCTTT. Amino acid sequence: CASSIAVATEAFF.

The chain uses TRBV20-1 and TRBJ1-1; TRBD1 might be the D (5 bases). The CDR3 is 13 amino acids. The V end was cut by 6 bases, the J end by 4 bases, with 15 bases between. CDR1 and CDR2 from the germline V gene are DFQATT and SNEGSKA (reference sequence). CDR3 amino acids: CSAPPGDGTEAFF. In DNA form, the CDR3 reads TGCAGTGCACCCCCGGGGGACGGCACTGAAGCTTTCTTT.

This clonotype was counted only a few times. J is TRBJ1-1 and V is TRBV6-1; D is unclear. Germline CDR1 is MNHNS and CDR2 is SASEGT. The V gene lost 5 bases and the J gene lost 0 bases, with 10 bases spanning the gap. The CDR3 runs 14 residues. The CDR3 reads CASSITHLNTEAFF. The CDR3 DNA reads as TGTGCCAGCAGTATAACCCACTTGAACACTGAAGCTTTCTTT.

This clonotype was recorded a few times. The rearrangement links TRBV2 to TRBJ1-2; D ambiguous. Trimming removed 2 bases from V and 2 bases from J, with 12 bases in between. Germline V gene sequence: CDR1 SNHLY, CDR2 FYNNEI. There are 15 residues in the CDR3. This CDR3 reads CASSEFGVLNYGYTF. The CDR3 bases are TGTGCCAGCAGTGAATTTGGGGTTTTAAACTATGGCTACACCTTC. Full variable domain (missing parts from reference TRBV2 and TRBJ1-2): EPEVTQTPSHQVTQMGQEVILRCVPISNHLYFYWYRQILGQKVEFLVSFYNNEISEKSEIFDDQFSVERPDGSNFTLKIRSTKLEDSAMYFCASSEFGVLNYGYTFGSGTRLTVV.

This rearrangement joins TRBV19 to TRBJ1-1, with unresolved D. Germline V gives CDR1 LNHDA, CDR2 SQIVND (reference sequence). CDR3 length: 14 amino acids. V was cut by 1 base and J by 4 bases, with 10 bases left in between. CDR3 DNA: TGTGCCAGTAGTATAGGGCCGGGAGGCACTGAAGCTTTCTTT. It translates to CASSIGPGGTEAFF.

This clonotype was counted between two and nine times. This chain links TRBV6-5 with TRBJ1-4; 7 bases fit TRBD1. The germline V gene has CDR1 MNHEY and CDR2 SVGAGI. The CDR3 runs to 15 residues. The V and J ends lost 4 bases and 2 bases, in that order; junction bases with no gene match: 4. The CDR3 DNA sequence: TGTGCCAGCAGTTCTGCGACAGGGACTAATGAAAAACTGTTTTTT. It encodes CASSSATGTNEKLFF.

This clonotype occurred a few times. The rearrangement links TRBV12-5 to TRBJ2-7, with 7 bases that match TRBD1. The germline V gene encodes CDR1 LGHNT and CDR2 FRNRAP. The CDR3 sequence is 15 residues long. The V and J ends lost 6 bases and 1 base, in that order; junction bases with no gene match: 9. DNA of the CDR3: TGTGCTAGTGGATTAGCTCGGGACAGATCCTACGAGCAGTACTTC. Its protein is CASGLARDRSYEQYF.